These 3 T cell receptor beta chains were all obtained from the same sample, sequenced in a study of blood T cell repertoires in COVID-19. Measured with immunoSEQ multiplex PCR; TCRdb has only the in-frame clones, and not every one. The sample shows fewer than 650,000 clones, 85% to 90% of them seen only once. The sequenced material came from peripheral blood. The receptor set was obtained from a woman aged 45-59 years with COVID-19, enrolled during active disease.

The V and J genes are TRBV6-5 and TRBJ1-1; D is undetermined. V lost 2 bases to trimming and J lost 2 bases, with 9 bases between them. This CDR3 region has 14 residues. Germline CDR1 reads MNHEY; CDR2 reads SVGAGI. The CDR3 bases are TGTGCCAGCAGTTACCTTAGCACCAACACTGAAGCTTTCTTT. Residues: CASSYLSTNTEAFF.

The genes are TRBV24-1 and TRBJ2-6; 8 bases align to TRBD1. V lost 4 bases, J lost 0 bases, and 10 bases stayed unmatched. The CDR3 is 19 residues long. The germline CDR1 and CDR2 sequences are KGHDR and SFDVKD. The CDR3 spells CATSDTRLDRDSGANVLTF. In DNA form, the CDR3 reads TGTGCCACCAGTGACACTCGATTGGACAGGGACTCTGGGGCCAACGTCCTGACTTTC.

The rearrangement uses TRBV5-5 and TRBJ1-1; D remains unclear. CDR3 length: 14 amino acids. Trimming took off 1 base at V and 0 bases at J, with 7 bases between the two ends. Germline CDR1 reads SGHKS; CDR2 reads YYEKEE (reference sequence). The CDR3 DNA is TGTGCCAGCAGCTTGCAGTTAATGAACACTGAAGCTTTCTTT. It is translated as CASSLQLMNTEAFF.